These 15 T cell receptor beta chains came from one sample sequenced in a study of radiation and T cells in renal cell carcinoma. Assay: immunoSEQ multiplex PCR; the TCRdb copy retains only in-frame clones and omits some. The repertoire includes 70,000 to 80,000 clones, just over 85% of them detected once, and more than 20% sits in the top ten. Time point defined: blood 2 weeks post-SBRT. Treatment meaning: 15 Gy SBRT to primary tumor, nephrectomy 4 weeks later. The sample here was blood, taken from a patient whose treatment included radiotherapy and nephrectomy. The receptor source for this set is a woman in her 50s with renal cell carcinoma.

V usage is TRBV6-5 and J usage is TRBJ2-4; tentatively, D is TRBD1 (6 bases). The CDR3 runs to 15 residues. V was trimmed by 5 bases and J by 6 bases, leaving 17 bases between them. Germline V gene lookup returns CDR1 MNHEY and CDR2 SVGAGI. This CDR3 is CASSGRTEYRNIQYF. The CDR3 bases are TGTGCCAGCAGTGGACGGACAGAGTATAGAAACATTCAGTACTTC.

This chain joins TRBV28 and TRBJ2-1; perhaps D is TRBD1 or TRBD2 (5 bases each). The CDR3 consists of 19 residues. Germline-derived CDR1 and CDR2 are MDHEN and SYDVKM. V lost 5 bases and J lost 6, with 29 bases in between. The CDR3 loop reads CASSPLPGWGDSLVNEQFF. The CDR3 DNA follows: TGTGCCAGCAGTCCCTTGCCAGGGTGGGGAGATAGTTTGGTCAATGAGCAGTTCTTC.

This chain connects TRBV2 to TRBJ2-3; D remains ambiguous. CDR1 is SNHLY and CDR2 is FYNNEI in the germline V gene. Trimming pared 2 bases from V and 4 bases from J, leaving 4 bases between. There are 12 residues in the CDR3. CDR3 sequence: CASSEMSDTQYF. The CDR3 DNA is TGTGCCAGCAGTGAAATGTCAGATACGCAGTATTTT.

The chain recombines TRBV18 with TRBJ2-2, with D unclear. CDR3 length: 16 residues. Germline V gives CDR1 KGHSH, CDR2 LQKENI. Trimming left V 0 bases short and J 4 bases short, with 12 bases between. The chain's CDR3 is CASSPPLGPTTGELFF. Written as DNA, the CDR3 is TGTGCCAGCTCACCACCGTTAGGTCCCACCACCGGGGAGCTGTTTTTT.

The J gene is TRBJ2-7, the V gene TRBV27, with 7 bases that match TRBD1. V gave up 4 bases and J gave up 4 bases; unmatched junction bases: 4. This CDR3 comprises 13 residues. Germline V gene data show CDR1 as MNHEY and CDR2 as SMNVEV (reference sequence). As DNA, the CDR3 is TGTGCCAGCAGTTCACAACAGGGGTACGAGCAGTACTTC. Encoded protein: CASSSQQGYEQYF.

The rearrangement links TRBV11-2 to TRBJ1-2, with 7 bases fitting TRBD1. CDR1 and CDR2 (germline): SGHAT, FQNNGV. The CDR3 is 17 amino acids. The V gene end was trimmed by 0 bases and the J gene end by 7 bases; junction bases not matched to a gene: 14. CDR3 residues: CASSLDTRTGGLFGYTF. The CDR3 region has the DNA TGTGCCAGCAGCTTAGATACCAGGACAGGCGGACTTTTTGGCTACACCTTC.

This clone was seen just once. The V gene is TRBV5-1, the J gene TRBJ1-2, with D uncertain. The ends were cut back, 4 bases at V and 0 bases at J, with 10 bases in the middle. The germline gives CDR1 SGHRS, CDR2 YFSETQ. This CDR3 spans 14 amino acids. The CDR3 here is CASSTELANYGYTF. As DNA, the CDR3 is TGCGCCAGCAGCACAGAGCTAGCTAACTATGGCTACACCTTC.

This clone was seen just once. The chain has TRBV14 and TRBJ1-4; 7 positions agree with TRBD1. The CDR3 runs to 15 residues. Germline assignment: CDR1 SGHDN and CDR2 FVKESK. V lost 3 bases to trimming and J lost 6 bases; unmatched junction nucleotides: 7. The CDR3 DNA follows: TGTGCCAGCAGCCACAGTAGGCAGGGGGATGAAAAACTGTTTTTT. Amino acid sequence: CASSHSRQGDEKLFF.

The CDR3: CASSYRTGVNEQFF. DNA for the CDR3: TGTGCCAGCAGCTATAGGACAGGGGTCAATGAGCAGTTCTTC. This sequence joins TRBV14 and TRBJ2-1; 9 bases agree with TRBD1. CDR3 size: 14 residues. Germline CDR1 is SGHDN and CDR2 is FVKESK. The J segment lost 6 bases and the V segment lost 5 bases, leaving 5 bases of the junction unmatched.

The rearrangement joins TRBV6-6 to TRBJ2-1; D remains ambiguous. The CDR3 runs 12 residues. Trimming shortened V by 7 bases and J by 9 bases, and 13 bases separated the two germline ends. CDR1 is MNHNY, CDR2 SVGAGI, per germline (reference sequence). The CDR3 protein is CASTSRSSEQFF. CDR3 in DNA: TGTGCCAGCACGTCCCGATCCAGTGAGCAGTTCTTC.

The J gene is TRBJ2-2, the V gene TRBV19; perhaps TRBD1 as D (8 bases). The CDR3 totals 14 residues. The germline V gene encodes CDR1 LNHDA and CDR2 SQIVND (reference sequence). Trimming left V 6 bases short and J 4 bases short, with 12 bases between. The CDR3 bases are TGTGCCAGTAGGAACAGGGGGGGCACCGGGGAGCTGTTTTTT. It yields the protein CASRNRGGTGELFF. The entire variable domain, with the rest obtained from reference TRBV19 and TRBJ2-2, is as follows: DGGITQSPKYLFRKEGQNVTLSCEQNLNHDAMYWYRQDPGQGLRLIYYSQIVNDFQKGDIAEGYSVSREKKESFPLTVTSAQKNPTAFYLCASRNRGGTGELFFGEGSRLTVL.

V usage is TRBV28 and J usage is TRBJ1-5; 9 positions agree with TRBD1. V lost 6 bases, J lost 2 bases, and 5 bases stayed unmatched. The germline V gene has CDR1 MDHEN and CDR2 SYDVKM. The CDR3 contains 15 residues. The DNA of the CDR3 is TGTGCCAGCAGCCGACGACAGGGGGGCAATCAGCCCCAGCATTTT. Amino acid sequence: CASSRRQGGNQPQHF.

V and J are TRBV29-1 and TRBJ2-7; 9 bases agree with TRBD1. Per the germline V gene, CDR1 is SQVTM and CDR2 is ANQGSEA. The trim removed 5 bases at V and 5 bases at J, leaving 10 bases unmatched. The CDR3 runs to 14 residues. Here the CDR3 reads CSVRTGTGSNEQYF. The CDR3 bases are TGCAGCGTTCGTACCGGGACAGGGTCTAACGAGCAGTACTTC.

This rearrangement joins TRBV4-2 to TRBJ2-7; 12 bases align to TRBD2. CDR1 and CDR2 from the germline V gene are LGHNA and YNFKEQ. The CDR3 runs 14 residues. V trimming: 4 bases; J trimming: 7 bases; junction bases outside the gene matches: 5. The CDR3 region is CASSPGLAGGEQYF. CDR3 sequence (DNA): TGTGCCAGCAGCCCGGGACTAGCGGGCGGGGAGCAGTACTTC.

V gene TRBV5-1 combines with J gene TRBJ2-7, with D tentatively TRBD1 (5 bases). The CDR3 spans 14 residues. Germline CDR1 and CDR2: SGHRS and YFSETQ. Trimming left V 0 bases short and J 6 bases short, with 13 bases between. Here the CDR3 reads CASSLELGPTEQYF. CDR3 DNA sequence: TGCGCCAGCAGCTTGGAGTTGGGGCCCACCGAGCAGTACTTC.